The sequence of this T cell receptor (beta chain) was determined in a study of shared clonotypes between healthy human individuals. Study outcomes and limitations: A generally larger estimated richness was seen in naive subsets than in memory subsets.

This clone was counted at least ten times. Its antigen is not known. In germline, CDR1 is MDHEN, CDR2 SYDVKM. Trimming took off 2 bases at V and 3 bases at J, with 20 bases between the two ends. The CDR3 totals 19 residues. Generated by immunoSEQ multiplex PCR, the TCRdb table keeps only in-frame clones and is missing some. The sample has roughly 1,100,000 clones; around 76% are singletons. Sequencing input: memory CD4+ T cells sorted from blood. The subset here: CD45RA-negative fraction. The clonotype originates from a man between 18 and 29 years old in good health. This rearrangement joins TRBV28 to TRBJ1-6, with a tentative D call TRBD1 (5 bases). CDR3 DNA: TGTGCCAGCAGTTTACCCTCCCGGGGGTTGGGTGTCTATAATTCACCCCTCCACTTT. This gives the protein CASSLPSRGLGVYNSPLHF.